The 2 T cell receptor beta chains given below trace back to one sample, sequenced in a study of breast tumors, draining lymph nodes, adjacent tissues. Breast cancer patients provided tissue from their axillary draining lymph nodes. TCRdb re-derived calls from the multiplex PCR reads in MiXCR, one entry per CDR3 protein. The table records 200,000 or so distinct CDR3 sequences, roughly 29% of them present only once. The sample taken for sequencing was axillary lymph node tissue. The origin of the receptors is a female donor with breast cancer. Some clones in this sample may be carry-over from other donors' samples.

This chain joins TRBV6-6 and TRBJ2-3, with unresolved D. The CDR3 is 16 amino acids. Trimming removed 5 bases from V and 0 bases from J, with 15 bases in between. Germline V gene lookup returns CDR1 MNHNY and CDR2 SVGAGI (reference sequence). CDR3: CASSRTLNPSTDTQYF. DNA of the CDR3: TGTGCCAGCAGTCGGACCCTAAACCCTAGCACAGATACGCAGTATTTT.

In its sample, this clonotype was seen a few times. The CDR3 reads CSARDLLAGEQFF. The CDR3 bases are TGCAGTGCTAGAGATTTACTAGCTGGTGAGCAGTTCTTC. The rearrangement links TRBV20-1 to TRBJ2-1, with TRBD2 as a possible D gene (6 bases). Trimming left V 0 bases short and J 9 bases short, with 12 bases between. Germline-derived CDR1 and CDR2 are DFQATT and SNEGSKA (reference sequence). CDR3 size: 13 residues.